This T cell receptor (beta chain) stems from a study of control samples from healthy donors and cancer patients. TCRdb's copy holds only in-frame clones and misses some; the assay was immunoSEQ multiplex PCR. The sample yields 70,000 to 75,000 clones, roughly nine tenths seen once. This CDR3 is built from 14 residues. Trimming pared 2 bases from V and 7 bases from J, leaving 12 bases between. Germline CDR1 MNHEY, CDR2 SMNVEV (reference sequence). Sequenced material: PBMCs. This TCR came from a man aged 60 to 69 with lung cancer. The chain uses TRBV27 and TRBJ2-1; no firm D call. The CDR3 sequence: CASSLRSLGNEQFF. CDR3 nucleotide sequence: TGTGCCAGCAGTTTACGGAGTCTGGGGAATGAGCAGTTCTTC.